This T cell receptor (beta chain) stems from a study of beta chain features in type 1 diabetes. The study, taken as a whole, reports: For Type 1 diabetes patients, all four CD4+ subsets carried TCRB CDR3s that were moderately but significantly shorter. Any HLA-type effect on TCRB rearrangement remained unresolved here. The naive, central memory and Treg TCRB repertoires looked more alike in patients than they did in healthy donors.

The authors obtained over 95% purity in all sorted populations. From germline, CDR1 is MDHEN and CDR2 SYDVKM. V lost 5 bases to trimming and J lost 6 bases; unmatched junction nucleotides: 12. The CDR3 spans 15 residues. A word on this clone: Its antigen is undetermined.

Expressed TCRB transcripts were sequenced because the entire RNA isolate underwent reverse transcription. Clones were read by immunoSEQ multiplex PCR, and TCRdb kept only the in-frame ones, dropping some. The sample shows some 360,000 clones, around 10% of them seen only once. The clonotype originates from a man aged 25-45 years with type 1 diabetes. The rearrangement uses TRBV28 and TRBJ2-7; 8 nucleotides agree with TRBD2. Sequencing was done on a sample of central memory CD4+ T cells from blood. CDR3 region: CASSNLGTSGLEQYF. CDR3 in DNA: TGTGCCAGCAGTAACCTCGGGACTAGTGGTCTCGAGCAGTACTTC.